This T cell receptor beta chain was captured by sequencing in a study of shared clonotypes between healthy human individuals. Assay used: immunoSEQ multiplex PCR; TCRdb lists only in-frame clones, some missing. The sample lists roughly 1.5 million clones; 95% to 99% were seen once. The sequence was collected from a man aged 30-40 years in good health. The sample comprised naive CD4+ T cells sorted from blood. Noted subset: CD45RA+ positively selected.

CDR3 bases: TGTGCCAGCAGTGAATTCGAGAGCGGGACTAGCACAGATACGCAGTATTTT. Protein sequence: CASSEFESGTSTDTQYF. This chain uses TRBV25-1 with TRBJ2-3, with 7 bases matching TRBD2. Germline V lookup: CDR1 MGHDK, CDR2 SYGVNS. The CDR3 spans 17 residues. V lost 1 base and J lost 0; bases outside the gene matches: 7.